The 11 T cell receptor beta chains listed next were all sequenced from one sample in a study of blood T cell repertoires in COVID-19. TCRdb's copy holds only in-frame clones and misses some; the assay was immunoSEQ multiplex PCR. The sample lists tens of thousands of clones; 84% were seen once. The sample was peripheral blood. These receptor sequences come from a man aged 45-65 years with acute or convalescent COVID-19.

The chain has TRBV7-3 and TRBJ2-7; D perhaps matches TRBD2 (6 bases). CDR1 is SGHTA and CDR2 is FQGTGA in the germline V gene. The CDR3 length is 13 residues. V dropped 5 bases and J dropped 4 bases, with 12 bases sitting between them. CDR3: CASSELEGYEQYF. CDR3 sequence (DNA): TGTGCCAGCAGCGAGTTGGAGGGGTACGAGCAGTACTTC.

The V gene is TRBV19, the J gene TRBJ1-5; 7 bases are shared with TRBD1. V gave up 6 bases and J gave up 3 bases; unmatched junction bases: 11. Germline V CDR1 and CDR2: LNHDA, SQIVND (reference sequence). The CDR3 runs to 16 residues. The CDR3 spells CASSTSSGTVNQPQHF. The CDR3 DNA follows: TGTGCCAGTAGCACCTCATCCGGGACAGTCAATCAGCCCCAGCATTTT.

The chain joins TRBV19 to TRBJ2-1; TRBD2 agrees at 7 bases. This CDR3 has 15 residues. After removal of 7 bases from V and 3 bases from J, the junction contained 9 bases not matched to a gene. Germline V gives CDR1 LNHDA, CDR2 SQIVND (reference sequence). The CDR3 DNA reads TGTGCCAGTACCGTTAGGACTAGTCGCTACAATGAGCAGTTCTTC. It codes for CASTVRTSRYNEQFF.

This chain links TRBV4-1 with TRBJ2-3; TRBD2 matches 8 bases. The V and J ends lost 3 bases and 2 bases, in that order; junction bases with no gene match: 7. Germline V gene lookup returns CDR1 MGHRA and CDR2 YSYEKL. CDR3 length equals 16 residues. This chain's CDR3 is CASSQLAGGSTDTQYF. The CDR3 DNA reads TGCGCCAGCAGCCAGTTGGCGGGGGGCTCCACAGATACGCAGTATTTT.

V is TRBV2 and J is TRBJ1-5; D ambiguous. V lost 7 bases to trimming and J lost 2 bases, with 12 bases between them. CDR1 is SNHLY and CDR2 is FYNNEI in the germline V gene. The CDR3 spans 14 residues. The CDR3 is CASNGPRGNQPQHF. The DNA of the CDR3 is TGTGCCAGCAATGGGCCGAGAGGCAATCAGCCCCAGCATTTT.

The rearrangement uses TRBV7-9 and TRBJ2-1, with 8 bases identical to TRBD2. The CDR3 totals 15 residues. The germline V gene has CDR1 SEHNR and CDR2 FQNEAQ (reference sequence). With 1 base clipped from V and 5 bases from J, the junction kept 4 bases outside the gene matches. CDR3: CASSLGAGEHNEQFF. DNA of the CDR3: TGTGCCAGCAGCTTAGGAGCGGGGGAGCACAATGAGCAGTTCTTC.

This chain uses TRBV11-2 with TRBJ1-1; D might be TRBD1 (5 bases). Trimming shortened V by 2 bases and J by 1 base, and 8 bases separated the two germline ends. In germline, CDR1 is SGHAT, CDR2 FQNNGV. CDR3 size: 14 residues. The CDR3 spells CASSLFRGNTEAFF. Written as DNA, the CDR3 is TGTGCCAGCAGCTTATTTAGGGGGAACACTGAAGCTTTCTTT.

This sequence joins TRBV6-1 and TRBJ1-2; TRBD1 matches at 7 bases. The CDR3 sequence is 15 residues long. V lost 0 bases to trimming and J lost 4 bases; unmatched junction nucleotides: 5. Germline assignment: CDR1 MNHNS and CDR2 SASEGT. Here the CDR3 reads CASSEAMQGGYGYTF. CDR3 bases: TGTGCCAGCAGTGAAGCGATGCAGGGGGGCTATGGCTACACCTTC.

A single count supports this clone. The chain is built from TRBV15 and TRBJ1-6; TRBD1 matches at 8 bases. Germline loops: CDR1 LNHNV, CDR2 YYDKDF (reference sequence). J was trimmed by 9 bases and V by 4 bases; bases with no gene match: 5. CDR3 size: 14 residues. CDR3 DNA: TGTGCCACCAGCACCGAGACAGGGGCTTCACCCCTCCACTTT. This gives the protein CATSTETGASPLHF.

The chain recombines TRBV2 with TRBJ2-6, with 10 positions matching TRBD1. CDR1 and CDR2 from the germline V gene are SNHLY and FYNNEI. V was pared by 7 bases and J by 0 bases, with 9 bases of the junction left unmatched. CDR3 length: 18 residues. The CDR3 DNA reads TGTGCCAGCACCCTAGGTTGGACAGGGGGCTCTGGGGCCAACGTCCTGACTTTC. Amino acids: CASTLGWTGGSGANVLTF.

The chain recombines TRBV27 with TRBJ2-7, with D tentatively TRBD2 (7 bases). Germline V gene lookup returns CDR1 MNHEY and CDR2 SMNVEV (reference sequence). V was shortened by 5 bases and J by 3 bases, with 17 bases between the two germline ends. The CDR3 sequence is 15 residues long. The CDR3 spells CASSPLRGRVYEQYF. The CDR3 nucleotides are TGTGCCAGCAGTCCTCTGAGGGGGAGGGTCTACGAGCAGTACTTC.